This T cell receptor (beta chain) was obtained from a study of blood T cell repertoires in COVID-19. Whole-study context: The samples span acute and convalescent COVID-19 from the United States, Italy and Spain.

Data came from immunoSEQ multiplex PCR; TCRdb stores just in-frame clones and leaves some out. This sample carries roughly 76,000 clones, 80% to 90% of them seen once, and the ten largest clones take 14%. Germline V gene lookup returns CDR1 SGHTS and CDR2 YDEGEE. V lost 4 bases to trimming and J lost 5 bases, with 12 bases between them. This CDR3 is 13 amino acids long. The J gene is TRBJ2-5, the V gene TRBV5-8; weak D call: TRBD1 (6 bases). The sequenced sample consisted of peripheral blood. The sequence came from a man aged 70 or older with active or convalescent COVID-19. The CDR3 region has the DNA TGTGCCAGCAGCAGTACAGGGTTGGAGACCCAGTACTTC. This translates into CASSSTGLETQYF.